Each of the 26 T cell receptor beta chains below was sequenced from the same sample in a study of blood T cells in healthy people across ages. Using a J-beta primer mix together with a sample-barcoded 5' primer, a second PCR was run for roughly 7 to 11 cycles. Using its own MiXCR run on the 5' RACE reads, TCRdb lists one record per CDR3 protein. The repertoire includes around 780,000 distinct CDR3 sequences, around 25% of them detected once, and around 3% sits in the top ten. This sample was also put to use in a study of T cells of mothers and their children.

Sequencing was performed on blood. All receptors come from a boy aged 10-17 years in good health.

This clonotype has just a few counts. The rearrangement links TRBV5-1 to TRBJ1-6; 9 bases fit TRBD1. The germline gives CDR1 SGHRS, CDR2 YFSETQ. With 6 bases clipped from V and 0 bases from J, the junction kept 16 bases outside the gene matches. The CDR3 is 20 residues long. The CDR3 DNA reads TGCGCCAGCACCCCTATGGACAGGGGCCAATCCAGCTCCTATAATTCACCCCTCCACTTT. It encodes CASTPMDRGQSSSYNSPLHF.

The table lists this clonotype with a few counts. The CDR3 here is CASSVEVSPYEQYF. The CDR3 DNA follows: TGTGCCAGCAGCGTAGAAGTCAGTCCCTACGAGCAGTACTTC. This chain uses TRBV9 with TRBJ2-7, with D hard to call. This CDR3 is 14 amino acids long. The germline V and J ends were trimmed by 0 bases and 2 bases, with 9 bases remaining between them. CDR1 and CDR2 from the germline V gene are SGDLS and YYNGEE. The full variable domain, with the rest looked up from reference TRBV9 and TRBJ2-7, is DSGVTQTPKHLITATGQRVTLRCSPRSGDLSVYWYQQSLDQGLQFLIQYYNGEERAKGNILERFSAQQFPDLHSELNLSSLELGDSALYFCASSVEVSPYEQYFGPGTRLTVT.

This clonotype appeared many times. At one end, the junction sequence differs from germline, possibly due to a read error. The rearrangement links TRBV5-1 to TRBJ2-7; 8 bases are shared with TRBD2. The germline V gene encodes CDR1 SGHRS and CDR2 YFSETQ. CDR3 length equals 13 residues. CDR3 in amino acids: CASSLRGGYEQYF. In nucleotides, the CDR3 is TGTGCCAGCAGTTTACGGGGGGGCTACGAGCAGTACTTC.

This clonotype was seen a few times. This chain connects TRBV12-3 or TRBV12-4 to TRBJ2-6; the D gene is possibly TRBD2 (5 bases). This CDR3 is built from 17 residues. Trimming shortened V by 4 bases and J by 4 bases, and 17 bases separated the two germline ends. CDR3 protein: CASSSGVQRTGANVLTF. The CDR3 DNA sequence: TGTGCCAGCAGTTCCGGGGTGCAAAGGACGGGGGCCAACGTCCTGACTTTC.

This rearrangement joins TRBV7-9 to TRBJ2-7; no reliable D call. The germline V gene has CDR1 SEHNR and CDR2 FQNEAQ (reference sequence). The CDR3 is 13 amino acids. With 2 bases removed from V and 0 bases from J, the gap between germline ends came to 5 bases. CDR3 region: CASSLLVSYEQYF. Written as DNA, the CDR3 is TGTGCCAGCAGCTTACTAGTCTCCTACGAGCAGTACTTC.

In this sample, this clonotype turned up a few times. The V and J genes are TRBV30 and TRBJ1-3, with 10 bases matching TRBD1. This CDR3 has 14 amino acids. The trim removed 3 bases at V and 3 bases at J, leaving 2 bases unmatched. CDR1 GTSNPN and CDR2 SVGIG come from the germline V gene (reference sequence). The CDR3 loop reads CAWRGQGIGNTIYF. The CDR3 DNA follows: TGTGCCTGGAGGGGACAGGGGATTGGAAACACCATATATTTT.

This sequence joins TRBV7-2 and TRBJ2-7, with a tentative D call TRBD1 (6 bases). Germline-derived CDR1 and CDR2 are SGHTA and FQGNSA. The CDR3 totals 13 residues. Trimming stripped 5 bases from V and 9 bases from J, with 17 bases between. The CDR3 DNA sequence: TGTGCCAGCAGCGGAAAGGTACAGGGCCGGCAGTACTTC. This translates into CASSGKVQGRQYF.

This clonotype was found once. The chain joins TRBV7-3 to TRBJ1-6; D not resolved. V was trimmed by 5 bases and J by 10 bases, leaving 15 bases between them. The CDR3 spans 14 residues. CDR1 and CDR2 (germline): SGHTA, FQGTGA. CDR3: CASSPAGGKSPLHF. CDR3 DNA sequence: TGTGCCAGCAGCCCCGCAGGAGGGAAGTCACCCCTCCACTTT.

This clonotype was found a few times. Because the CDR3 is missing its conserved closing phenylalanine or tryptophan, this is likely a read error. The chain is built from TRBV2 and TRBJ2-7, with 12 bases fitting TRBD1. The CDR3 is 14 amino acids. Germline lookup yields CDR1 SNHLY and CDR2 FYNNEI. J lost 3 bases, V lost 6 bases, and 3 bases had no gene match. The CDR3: CASRGQGAVYEQYS. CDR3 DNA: TGTGCCAGCAGGGGACAGGGGGCTGTCTACGAGCAGTACTCC.

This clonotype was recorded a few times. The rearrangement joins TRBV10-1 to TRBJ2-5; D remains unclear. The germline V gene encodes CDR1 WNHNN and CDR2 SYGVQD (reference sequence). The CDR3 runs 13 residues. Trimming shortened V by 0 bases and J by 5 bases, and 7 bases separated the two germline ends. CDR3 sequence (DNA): TGCGCCAGCAGTGAGTCTGGATCTGAGACCCAGTACTTC. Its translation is CASSESGSETQYF.

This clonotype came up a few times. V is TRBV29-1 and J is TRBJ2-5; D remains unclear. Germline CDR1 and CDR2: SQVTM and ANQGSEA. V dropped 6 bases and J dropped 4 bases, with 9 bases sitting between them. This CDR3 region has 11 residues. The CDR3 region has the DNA TGCAGCGTCCGCCCCCCAGAGACCCAGTACTTC. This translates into CSVRPPETQYF.

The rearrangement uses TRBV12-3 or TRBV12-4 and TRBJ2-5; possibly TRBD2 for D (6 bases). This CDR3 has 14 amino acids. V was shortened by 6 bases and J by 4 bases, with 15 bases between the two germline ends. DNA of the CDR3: TGTGCCAGCAGGGACGGCGGGGTATTAGAGACCCAGTACTTC. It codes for CASRDGGVLETQYF.

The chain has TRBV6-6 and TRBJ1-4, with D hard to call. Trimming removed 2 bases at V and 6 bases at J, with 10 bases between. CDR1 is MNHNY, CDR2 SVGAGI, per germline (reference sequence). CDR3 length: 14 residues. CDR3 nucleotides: TGTGCCAGCAGTTACAGGGCCGGGGATGAAAAACTGTTTTTT. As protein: CASSYRAGDEKLFF.

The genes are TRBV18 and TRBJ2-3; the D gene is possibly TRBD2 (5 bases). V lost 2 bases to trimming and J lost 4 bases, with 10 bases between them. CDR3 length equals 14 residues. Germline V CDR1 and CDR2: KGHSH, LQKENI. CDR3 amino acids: CASSPEGDADTQYF. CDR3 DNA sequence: TGTGCCAGCTCACCAGAGGGTGATGCAGATACGCAGTATTTT.

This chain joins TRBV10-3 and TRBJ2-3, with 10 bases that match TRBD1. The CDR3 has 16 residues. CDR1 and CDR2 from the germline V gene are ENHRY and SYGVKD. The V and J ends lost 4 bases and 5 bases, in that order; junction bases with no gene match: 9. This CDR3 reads CAISVGGTGAEDTQYF. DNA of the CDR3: TGTGCCATCAGTGTTGGGGGGACAGGGGCGGAAGATACGCAGTATTTT.

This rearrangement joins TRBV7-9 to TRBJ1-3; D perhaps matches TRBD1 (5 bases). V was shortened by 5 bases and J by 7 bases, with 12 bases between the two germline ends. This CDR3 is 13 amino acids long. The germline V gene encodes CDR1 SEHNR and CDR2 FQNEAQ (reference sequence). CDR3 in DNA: TGTGCCAGCAGCCTTGAGGAGGGGAACACCATATATTTT. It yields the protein CASSLEEGNTIYF.

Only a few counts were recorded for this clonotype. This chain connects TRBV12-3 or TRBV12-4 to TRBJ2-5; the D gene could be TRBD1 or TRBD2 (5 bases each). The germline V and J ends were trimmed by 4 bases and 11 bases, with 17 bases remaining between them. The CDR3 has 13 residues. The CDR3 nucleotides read TGTGCCAGCAGTTCCCGGACACGACCGGGGCAGTACTTC. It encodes CASSSRTRPGQYF.

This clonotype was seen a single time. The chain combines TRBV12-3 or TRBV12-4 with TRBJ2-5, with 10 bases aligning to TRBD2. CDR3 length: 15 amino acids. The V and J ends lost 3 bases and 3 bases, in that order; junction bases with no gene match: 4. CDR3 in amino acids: CASSFPTSGEETQYF. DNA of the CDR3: TGTGCCAGCAGTTTCCCCACTAGCGGGGAAGAGACCCAGTACTTC.

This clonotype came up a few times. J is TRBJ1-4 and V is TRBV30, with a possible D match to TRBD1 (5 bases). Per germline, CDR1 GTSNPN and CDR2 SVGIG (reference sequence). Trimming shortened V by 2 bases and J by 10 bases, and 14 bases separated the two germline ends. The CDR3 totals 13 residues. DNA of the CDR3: TGTGCCTGGAGTCGGGGGGTGCCTCGAAAACTGTTTTTT. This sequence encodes CAWSRGVPRKLFF.

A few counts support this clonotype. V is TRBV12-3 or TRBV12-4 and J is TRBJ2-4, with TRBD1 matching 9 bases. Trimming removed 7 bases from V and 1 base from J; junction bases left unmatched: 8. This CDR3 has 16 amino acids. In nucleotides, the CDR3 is TGTGCCAGCAAGACAGGGGGTGACTGGGCCAAAAACATTCAGTACTTC. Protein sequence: CASKTGGDWAKNIQYF.

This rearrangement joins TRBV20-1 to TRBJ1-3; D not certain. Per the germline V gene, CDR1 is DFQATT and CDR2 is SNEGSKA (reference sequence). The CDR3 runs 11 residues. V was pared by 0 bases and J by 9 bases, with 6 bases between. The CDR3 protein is CSARDLGTIYF. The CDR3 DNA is TGCAGTGCTAGAGATTTGGGCACCATATATTTT.

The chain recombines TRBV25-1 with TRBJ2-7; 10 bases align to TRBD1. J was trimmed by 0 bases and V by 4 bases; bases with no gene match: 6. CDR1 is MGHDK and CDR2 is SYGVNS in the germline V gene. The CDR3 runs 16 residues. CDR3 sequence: CASSGGQGSTSYEQYF. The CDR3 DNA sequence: TGTGCCAGCAGTGGGGGACAGGGGTCGACCTCCTACGAGCAGTACTTC.

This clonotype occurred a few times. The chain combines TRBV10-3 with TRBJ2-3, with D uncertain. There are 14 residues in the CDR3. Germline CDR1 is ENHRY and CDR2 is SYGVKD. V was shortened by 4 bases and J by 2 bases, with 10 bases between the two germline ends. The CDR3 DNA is TGTGCCATCAGTGGAGATCAGCTCACAGATACGCAGTATTTT. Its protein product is CAISGDQLTDTQYF.

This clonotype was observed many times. CDR3 loop: CASEGAKNIQYF. CDR3 nucleotide sequence: TGTGCCAGCGAAGGGGCCAAAAACATTCAGTACTTC. V is TRBV6-6 and J is TRBJ2-4; no definite D call. There are 12 residues in the CDR3. V lost 8 bases to trimming and J lost 1 base, with 6 bases between them. Germline CDR1 is MNHNY and CDR2 is SVGAGI (reference sequence).

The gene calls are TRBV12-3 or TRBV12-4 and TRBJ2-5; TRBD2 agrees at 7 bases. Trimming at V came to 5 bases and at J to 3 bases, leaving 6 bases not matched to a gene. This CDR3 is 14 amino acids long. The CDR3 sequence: CASSGREVKETQYF. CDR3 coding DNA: TGTGCCAGCAGTGGTCGGGAGGTAAAAGAGACCCAGTACTTC.

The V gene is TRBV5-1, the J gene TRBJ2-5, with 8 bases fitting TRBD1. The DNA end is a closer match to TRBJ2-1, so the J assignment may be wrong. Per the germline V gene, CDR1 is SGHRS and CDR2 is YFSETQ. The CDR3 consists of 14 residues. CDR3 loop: CASSLVAGGDEQFF. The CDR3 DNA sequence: TGCGCCAGCAGCTTGGTCGCAGGGGGCGATGAGCAGTTCTTC.